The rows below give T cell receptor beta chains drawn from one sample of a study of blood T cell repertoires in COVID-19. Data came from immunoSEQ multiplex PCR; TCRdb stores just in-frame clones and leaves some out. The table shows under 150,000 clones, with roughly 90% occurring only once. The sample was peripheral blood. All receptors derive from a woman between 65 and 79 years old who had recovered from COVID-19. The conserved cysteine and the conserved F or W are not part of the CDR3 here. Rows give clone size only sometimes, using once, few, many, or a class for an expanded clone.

SAELEETQY | - | TRBV20-1
ASSPGGRGTQY | - | TRBV27
ASSNGLPTDTQY | - | TRBV5-5
ASSFGTPTEAF | - | TRBV6-5
AWSSGSFGVQY | - | TRBV30
AWSVAPGRAYEQY | - | TRBV30
ASTLQADQPQH | - | TRBV7-2
ASRLGGLGTGELF | few | TRBV4-2
ASSQAGGALGAF | - | TRBV4-3
ASSSLDTDTEAF | - | TRBV7-9
ASSLGELRGQY | - | TRBV5-1
ASSLDTPNTGELF | - | TRBV5-1
ASTRQGRGDTQY | - | TRBV27
ASSLRESYNEQF | - | TRBV7-2
ASSLAGENSGNTIY | - | TRBV5-6
ASSLGEKAGELF | - | TRBV4-3
ASSLTVADTQY | - | TRBV7-6
ASRGGSTEAF | - | TRBV6-5
ASSFRQGGNTIY | - | TRBV27
ASSQGHRAPAGNEQF | - | TRBV4-1
ASSYGYRANGYT | - | TRBV6-5
ASSPGSWRIDTEAF | once | TRBV28
ASSLFGGADTQY | - | TRBV5-1
ASSQGIRGKEQY | once | TRBV4-1
ASSQGWAGGPSTDTQY | - | TRBV3-1/TRBV3-2
AWSVRVNTGELF | few | TRBV30
SVMAAQTTGELF | - | TRBV29-1
ASSLPQGTNYGYT | - | TRBV5-4
ASSRSVVGPNYGYT | - | TRBV27
ASSQLQGTPWETQY | - | TRBV4-1
ASSLAETEAF | - | TRBV7-9
AWSGDSEKLF | - | TRBV30
ASSLSQGGEF | - | TRBV5-4
ASTRTGGYEQY | - | TRBV12-3/TRBV12-4
ASSFSSYNEQF | - | TRBV9
ASSLSPQGGPNYGYT | - | TRBV27
ASSSPPGNQPQH | - | TRBV19
AWSLAGRLGQETQY | once | TRBV30
SAALGGEQY | - | TRBV20-1
AWSEAGAYNEQF | - | TRBV30
ASSLRGEAF | - | TRBV12-3/TRBV12-4
ATSRDGASTDTQY | - | TRBV15
ASSILSGNTGELF | - | TRBV19
ASSVTSGGTYIQY | - | TRBV4-3
ASSLGFSYEQY | - | TRBV7-2